Listed below are T cell receptor beta chains from one sample, sequenced in a study of early T cells in non-severe SARS-CoV-2 infection. In TCRdb, the 5' RACE reads were re-called with MiXCR into one record per CDR3 protein. The data contain about 30,000 distinct CDR3 sequences, roughly 6.6% of them singletons. Sequenced: whole blood. These TCRs come from an adult who was a healthcare worker with PCR-confirmed SARS-CoV-2 infection or an uninfected control (not recorded which). The conserved cysteine and the conserved F or W are not part of the CDR3 here. The order of the fields is V gene, clone size, CDR3 protein. Part of the rows lack a size; the others show once, few, many or a class for expanded clones.

TRBV10-2	many	ASLAGSSYEQY
TRBV7-8	NA	ASSGSSGEKLF
TRBV20-1	many	SALRGGQTQY
TRBV6-2/TRBV6-3	few	ASSQGGRATEAF
TRBV4-2	NA	ASSRSSGITDTQY
TRBV4-2	many	ASSQGAKNYNEQF
TRBV7-9	many	ASSLTASEQY
TRBV7-3	NA	ASSLATAGELF
TRBV13	NA	ASSLGGLGYT
TRBV7-9	NA	ASSFTGGRASYEQY
TRBV18	few	ASSPQGANEQF
TRBV11-2	many	ASSQTGTATDTQY
TRBV30	few	AGWTSGPYEQY
TRBV7-7	few	ASSLFAGQETQY
TRBV27	few	ASTPQGARHSPLH
TRBV10-3	many	AISPGDSRSYEQY
TRBV10-3	many	AISGVISEQY
TRBV3-1	many	ASSQDPGEAEAF
TRBV18	many	ASSPSLTDTQY
TRBV5-1	NA	ASSGDVAIGELF
TRBV6-5	many	ASSSTSGSVEQY
TRBV7-2	NA	ASSLGLGNEQY
TRBV30	many	AWSIVGQIIEAF
TRBV11-2	NA	ASSFRGGPYTQY
TRBV5-1	NA	ASSPSLTTDTQY
TRBV6-2/TRBV6-3	NA	ASSSRGAEPGKPQH
TRBV20-1	NA	SAIDRETSTDTQY
TRBV5-4	many	ASSQFDRAGNTIY
TRBV6-5	many	ASSPGSEDTIY
TRBV6-5	many	ASSYSDYNYNEQF
TRBV9	NA	ASSPGQRNTEAF
TRBV27	many	ASSSPVRDEQF
TRBV3-1	many	ASSQEGQAGGNEQF
TRBV2	few	ASSVRTGDEKLF
TRBV7-6	NA	ASSLRTGRETQY
TRBV3-1	many	ASSTDRRNQPQH
TRBV27	many	ASSPAAGGDTEAF
TRBV6-2/TRBV6-3	many	ASSYFLLAGELETQY
TRBV5-5	many	ASSLTGTGIVNTEAF
TRBV5-4	many	ASSLMTTNYNEQF
TRBV19	NA	ASSIGFGGSSSYEQY
TRBV19	few	ASSLTASNTEAF
TRBV6-5	many	ASRKRTTNEKLF
TRBV28	many	ASSLAGRMNTGELF
TRBV12-3/TRBV12-4	many	ASQSSGANVLT
TRBV4-2	many	ASSQDMGLALKMKTNEQF
TRBV9	NA	ASSVEGRPTDTQY
TRBV29-1	NA	SARAGTSNTGELF
TRBV30	NA	AAHPRNAGELF
TRBV6-1	NA	ASNPLGDSNMST
TRBV20-1	many	SAGMNSGNTIY
TRBV19	many	ASSVPGQPSSYEQY